This TCR beta chain appears in the sequencing data of a study of post-analysis software for immune sequencing data. Across the whole study: Relapsing-remitting, secondary progressive and progressive-relapsing courses of multiple sclerosis were included. General observations from the study: Normalized Chao1 diversity was significantly lower in multiple sclerosis patients than in controls.

Unique molecular identifiers had been added to the TCR beta cDNA libraries. T cells numbering about 0.95 to 10 million yielded roughly 0.5 million cDNA molecules. TCRdb re-derived calls from the PCR reads in MiXCR, one entry per CDR3 protein. The sample has roughly 600,000 distinct CDR3 sequences; about 44% are singletons. Points on this clonotype: Its target is not known.

What was sequenced was blood. The clonotype comes from a girl between 5 and 17 years old with multiple sclerosis.

The CDR3 sequence is CSARGTGTDTQYF. CDR3 sequence (DNA): TGCAGTGCTAGGGGCACGGGCACAGATACGCAGTATTTT. The chain is built from TRBV20-1 and TRBJ2-3; D gene unclear. The CDR3 runs to 13 residues. Germline lookup yields CDR1 DFQATT and CDR2 SNEGSKA (reference sequence). Trimming left V 3 bases short and J 1 base short, with 8 bases between.